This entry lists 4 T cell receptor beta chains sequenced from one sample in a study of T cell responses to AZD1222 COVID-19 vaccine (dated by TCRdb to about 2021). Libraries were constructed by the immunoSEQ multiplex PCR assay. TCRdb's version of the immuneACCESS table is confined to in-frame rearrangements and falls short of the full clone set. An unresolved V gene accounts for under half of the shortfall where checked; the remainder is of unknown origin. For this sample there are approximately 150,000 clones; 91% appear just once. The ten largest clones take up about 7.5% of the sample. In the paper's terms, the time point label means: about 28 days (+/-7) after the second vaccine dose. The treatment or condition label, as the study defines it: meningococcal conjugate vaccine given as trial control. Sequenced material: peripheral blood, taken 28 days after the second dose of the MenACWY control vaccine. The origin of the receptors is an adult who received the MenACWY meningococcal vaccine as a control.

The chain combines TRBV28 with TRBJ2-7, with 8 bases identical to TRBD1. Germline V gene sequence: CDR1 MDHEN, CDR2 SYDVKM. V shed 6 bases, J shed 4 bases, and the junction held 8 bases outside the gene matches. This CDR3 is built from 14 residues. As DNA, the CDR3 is TGTGCCAGCAGCACAGGGGGATACTTATACGAGCAGTACTTC. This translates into CASSTGGYLYEQYF.

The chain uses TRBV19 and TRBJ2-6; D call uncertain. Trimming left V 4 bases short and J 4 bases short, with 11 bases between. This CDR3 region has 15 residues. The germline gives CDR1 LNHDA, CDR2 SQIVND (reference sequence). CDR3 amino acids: CASSTWASGANVLTF. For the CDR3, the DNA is TGTGCCAGTAGTACCTGGGCCTCGGGGGCCAACGTCCTGACTTTC. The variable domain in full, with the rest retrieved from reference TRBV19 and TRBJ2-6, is DGGITQSPKYLFRKEGQNVTLSCEQNLNHDAMYWYRQDPGQGLRLIYYSQIVNDFQKGDIAEGYSVSREKKESFPLTVTSAQKNPTAFYLCASSTWASGANVLTFGAGSRLTVL.

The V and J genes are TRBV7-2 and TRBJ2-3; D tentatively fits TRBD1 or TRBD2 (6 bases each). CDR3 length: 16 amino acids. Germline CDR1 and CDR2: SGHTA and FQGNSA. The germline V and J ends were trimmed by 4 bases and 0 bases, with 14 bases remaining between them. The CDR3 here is CASSWRRGTSTDTQYF. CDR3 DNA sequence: TGTGCCAGCAGCTGGAGGAGGGGGACTAGCACAGATACGCAGTATTTT.

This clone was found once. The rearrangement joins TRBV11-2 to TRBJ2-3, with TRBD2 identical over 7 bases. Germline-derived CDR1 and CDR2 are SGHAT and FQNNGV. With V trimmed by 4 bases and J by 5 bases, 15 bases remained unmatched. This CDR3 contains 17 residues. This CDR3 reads CASSSAGRTNKLDTQYF. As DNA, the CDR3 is TGTGCCAGCAGCTCAGCGGGGAGGACTAACAAATTAGATACGCAGTATTTT. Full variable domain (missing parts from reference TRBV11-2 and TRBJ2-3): EAGVAQSPRYKIIEKRQSVAFWCNPISGHATLYWYQQILGQGPKLLIQFQNNGVVDDSQLPKDRFSAERLKGVDSTLKIQPAKLEDSAVYLCASSSAGRTNKLDTQYFGPGTRLTVL.